The clone carrying this T cell receptor beta chain was recorded at least ten times. The antigen is not known. Germline V lookup: CDR1 SNHLY, CDR2 FYNNEI. CDR3 length equals 12 residues. V dropped 6 bases and J dropped 7; count of bases not matched to a gene: 2. This specimen belongs to a study of CD8 T cells in ankylosing spondylitis. Study-wide results and caveats: The study looked at matched synovial fluid samples from ankylosing spondylitis patients. Disease-linked clones were reported to be significantly enriched there. Disease-linked clones were found to be CD8+ and relatively rare in peripheral blood.

Construction of TCR beta libraries was performed using quantitative 5'-RACE with molecular barcodes. MiXCR was run by TCRdb on the 5' RACE reads, yielding one entry per CDR3 protein. This sample carries tens of thousands of distinct CDR3 sequences, 6% of them seen once, and the ten largest clones take less than 15%. This TCR was sampled from a male donor with ankylosing spondylitis or in good health (not recorded which). The chain couples TRBV2 to TRBJ2-1, with TRBD2 identical over 8 bases. Specimen: blood, either unsorted or a sorted T cell fraction (not recorded which). CDR3 nucleotide sequence: TGTGCCAGCAGGCGGGGGGATAATGAGCAGTTCTTC. It codes for CASRRGDNEQFF.